Included here is one TCR beta chain sequence, with context. Its matching antigen is unknown. Sequencing was performed with immunoSEQ multiplex PCR; in TCRdb, only in-frame clones are kept and a portion is missing. This sample has 50,000 to 70,000 clones, with 80% to 90% found just once. The record originates from a study of a mutant IDH1 vaccine in newly diagnosed glioma. The germline V and J ends were trimmed by 4 bases and 4 bases, with 17 bases remaining between them. Germline CDR1 and CDR2: SGHRS and YFSETQ. This CDR3 is built from 16 residues. Time point noted: week 23, last vaccination. Mutant IDH1 20-mer peptide, at 300 ug, made up each vaccine dose, with topical imiquimod.

The material sequenced was PBMCs, taken from a glioma patient whose treatment included an IDH1 peptide vaccine. This chain connects TRBV5-1 to TRBJ2-2; D might be TRBD1 or TRBD2, each matching 5 bases. The clonotype was recovered from a man in his forties or fifties with glioma. In nucleotides, the CDR3 is TGCGCCAGCAGCCTCAGGGCTGACCGGGGCACCGGGGAGCTGTTTTTT. Translation: CASSLRADRGTGELFF.